This TCR beta chain was sequenced in a study of blood T cell repertoires in COVID-19. Study context: The analysed material was cDNA or gDNA that came from T cells, B-cell-depleted T cells, or PBMCs.

This CDR3 has 16 amino acids. CDR1 is SGHRS and CDR2 is YFSETQ in the germline V gene. V dropped 4 bases and J dropped 7; count of bases not matched to a gene: 8. Participant ages covered about 18 to 100 years across 24 US areas. Participant-reported clinical history was the basis for cohort assignment. Original processing notes: Reference gene primer amplification in the assay estimated nucleated cell counts. Method: immunoSEQ multiplex PCR; TCRdb's copy keeps in-frame clones and lacks some. Clonal size and the V and J genes are those of that table, whereas D and trimming came from the DNA. The table records around 290,000 clones, 88% of them present only once.

The gene calls are TRBV5-1 and TRBJ2-1, with 13 nucleotides matching TRBD2. Sample: PBMCs or T cells enriched from blood (not recorded which). This clonotype was obtained from a woman aged 60-75 years in a cohort exposed to, infected with or recovered from COVID-19 (not recorded which). For the CDR3, the DNA is TGCGCCAGCAGCCGGACTAGCGGGAGTGTTGAAAATGAGCAGTTCTTC. Translation: CASSRTSGSVENEQFF. Full variable domain (outside the CDR3, taken from reference TRBV5-1 and TRBJ2-1): KAGVTQTPRYLIKTRGQQVTLSCSPISGHRSVSWYQQTPGQGLQFLFEYFSETQRNKGNFPGRFSGRQFSNSRSEMNVSTLELGDSALYLCASSRTSGSVENEQFFGPGTRLTVL.